This T cell receptor beta chain was sequenced during a study of identical twins. This clonotype was found many times. Each CDR3 protein is one row after TCRdb ran MiXCR on the 5' RACE reads. The sample contains hundreds of thousands of distinct CDR3 sequences, 5.5% to 6.5% of which appear only once. This CDR3 contains 14 residues. This clonotype originated in a man aged 18 to 30 in good health. This rearrangement joins TRBV21-1 to TRBJ1-1; the table's TRBD1 call for D was not verified on the DNA. TRBV21-1 has pseudogene status. The specimen was naive T cells sorted from blood. DNA for the CDR3: TGTGCCAGCAGCAAAGGGAACAGGGCCACTGAAGCTTTCTTT. Residues: CASSKGNRATEAFF.